These 24 T cell receptor beta chains came from one sample sequenced in a study of beta chain features in type 1 diabetes. No antigen has been assigned to these receptors. Study outcomes and limitations: Moderately but significantly shorter TCRB CDR3s were found in Type 1 diabetes patients in all four CD4+ subsets.

Expressed TCRB transcripts got sequenced, as all isolated RNA was reverse transcribed. Libraries were prepared by immunoSEQ multiplex PCR; TCRdb keeps only in-frame clonotypes and omits some of them. The sample has under 300,000 clones, roughly 20% seen once. Input material: naive CD4+ T cells from blood. These receptors were obtained from a middle-aged woman with type 1 diabetes.

The table lists this clone with a few counts. The chain links TRBV4-1 to TRBJ1-2, with D unresolved. Deletions cut 3 bases from V and 8 bases from J, with 10 bases between. The CDR3 length is 12 residues. Looked up from germline, CDR1 is MGHRA and CDR2 is YSYEKL. The CDR3 DNA reads as TGCGCCAGCAGCCAGTCTGACTGGGGCTACACCTTC. This encodes CASSQSDWGYTF.

In its sample, this clone was seen a few times. The V gene is TRBV5-6, the J gene TRBJ2-6, with 7 bases lining up with TRBD2. J gave up 0 bases and V 4 bases, and 4 bases lay outside the gene matches. The CDR3 loop spans 16 amino acids. CDR1 and CDR2 (germline): SGHDT, YYEEEE. CDR3 sequence: CASSPGGGSGANVLTF. CDR3 coding DNA: TGTGCCAGCAGCCCCGGCGGGGGCTCTGGGGCCAACGTCCTGACTTTC.

The rearrangement links TRBV4-2 to TRBJ2-7, with D hard to call. Trimming removed 5 bases at V and 0 bases at J, with 14 bases between. The CDR3 is made up of 15 amino acids. The germline gives CDR1 LGHNA, CDR2 YNFKEQ. Written as DNA, the CDR3 is TGTGCCAGCAGCTCAGAATCCCAAAGCTCCTACGAGCAGTACTTC. This translates into CASSSESQSSYEQYF.

This clone was seen a handful of times. V gene TRBV7-2 combines with J gene TRBJ2-1; TRBD2 is a possible D gene (5 bases). CDR1 SGHTA and CDR2 FQGNSA come from the germline V gene. V was cut by 5 bases and J by 7 bases, with 9 bases left in between. This CDR3 comprises 12 residues. In DNA form, the CDR3 reads TGTGCCAGCAGCGCACGGGATAATGAGCAGTTCTTC. The encoded protein is CASSARDNEQFF.

The rearrangement uses TRBV18 and TRBJ1-1; possibly TRBD1 for D (5 bases). Germline CDR1 is KGHSH and CDR2 is LQKENI. The V gene lost 5 bases and the J gene lost 6 bases, with 13 bases spanning the gap. The CDR3 has 13 residues. CDR3 DNA: TGTGCCAGCTCATTCCAGGGTGGCGCTGAAGCTTTCTTT. Encoded protein: CASSFQGGAEAFF. The entire variable domain, with the rest obtained from reference TRBV18 and TRBJ1-1, is as follows: NAGVMQNPRHLVRRRGQEARLRCSPMKGHSHVYWYRQLPEEGLKFMVYLQKENIIDESGMPKERFSAEFPKEGPSILRIQQVVRGDSAAYFCASSFQGGAEAFFGQGTRLTVV.

The chain couples TRBV7-9 to TRBJ2-1, with D unclear. V was clipped by 5 bases and J by 7 bases, with 12 bases between them. The CDR3 covers 13 residues. Germline lookup yields CDR1 SEHNR and CDR2 FQNEAQ (reference sequence). CDR3 in DNA: TGTGCCAGCAGCCCGCGGATGCCAAATGAGCAGTTCTTC. Its protein product is CASSPRMPNEQFF.

The chain uses TRBV5-4 and TRBJ2-3; TRBD2 agrees at 11 bases. Unmatched junction bases numbered 2, after V lost 0 bases and J lost 5 bases. The germline gives CDR1 SGHNT, CDR2 YYREEE (reference sequence). CDR3 length: 15 residues. The CDR3 DNA is TGTGCCAGCAGCTTGGTTCTAGCGGGAGGAGATACGCAGTATTTT. Its translation is CASSLVLAGGDTQYF.

The chain couples TRBV7-8 to TRBJ1-5, with a possible D match to TRBD1 (5 bases). This CDR3 is built from 15 residues. V was cut by 1 base and J by 7 bases, with 14 bases left in between. Germline V CDR1 and CDR2: SGHVS, FQNEAQ. The CDR3 sequence is CASSLVQGLNQPQHF. CDR3 DNA: TGTGCCAGCAGCTTAGTGCAGGGATTGAACCAGCCCCAGCATTTT.

This chain uses TRBV27 with TRBJ1-5; 7 bases fit TRBD1. Germline CDR1 reads MNHEY; CDR2 reads SMNVEV (reference sequence). V gave up 5 bases and J gave up 4 bases; unmatched junction bases: 2. The CDR3 sequence is 13 residues long. CDR3 bases: TGTGCCAGCAGTATACAGGGGAATCAGCCCCAGCATTTT. It encodes CASSIQGNQPQHF.

The sample holds a few counts of this clone. CDR3 protein: CAWSVQTGLEGGYTF. CDR3 in DNA: TGTGCCTGGAGTGTACAGACGGGACTGGAAGGTGGCTACACCTTC. V is TRBV30 and J is TRBJ1-2; tentative D call: TRBD1 (5 bases). The germline gives CDR1 GTSNPN, CDR2 SVGIG (reference sequence). The CDR3 length is 15 residues. Trimming left V 0 bases short and J 7 bases short, with 18 bases between. The whole variable domain, filled in from reference TRBV30 and TRBJ1-2, reads SQTIHQWPATLVQPVGSPLSLECTVEGTSNPNLYWYRQAAGRGLQLLFYSVGIGQISSEVPQNLSASRPQDRQFILSSKKLLLSDSGFYLCAWSVQTGLEGGYTFGSGTRLTVV.

The chain combines TRBV19 with TRBJ2-1; TRBD1 is a possible D gene (5 bases). V lost 10 bases, J lost 2 bases, and 18 bases lay in between. There are 15 residues in the CDR3. The germline V gene encodes CDR1 LNHDA and CDR2 SQIVND (reference sequence). The CDR3 region has the DNA TGTGCCACCCGTTTGGGCAGACAGCCCTACAATGAGCAGTTCTTC. Translation gives CATRLGRQPYNEQFF.

The count of this clone is one. The V and J genes are TRBV5-6 and TRBJ2-7; 7 positions match TRBD1. Germline V gene data show CDR1 as SGHDT and CDR2 as YYEEEE. The CDR3 covers 15 residues. J lost 2 bases, V lost 3 bases, and 8 bases had no gene match. The CDR3 bases are TGTGCCAGCAGCTCCCCCCGACAGGGAACCTACGAGCAGTACTTC. This translates into CASSSPRQGTYEQYF.

The chain uses TRBV27 and TRBJ1-5; maybe TRBD1 (5 bases). Germline assignment: CDR1 MNHEY and CDR2 SMNVEV (reference sequence). The ends were cut back, 2 bases at V and 7 bases at J, with 9 bases in the middle. The CDR3 contains 13 residues. CDR3 sequence: CASSLGGGQPQHF. DNA for the CDR3: TGTGCCAGCAGTTTAGGCGGGGGACAGCCCCAGCATTTT.

This clone was observed a handful of times. The J gene is TRBJ1-1, the V gene TRBV4-2; D possibly corresponds to TRBD1 (6 bases). Trimming stripped 2 bases from V and 1 base from J, with 11 bases between. The CDR3 extends over 15 amino acids. Germline lookup yields CDR1 LGHNA and CDR2 YNFKEQ. In DNA form, the CDR3 reads TGTGCCAGCAGCCAAACAGGGAGCTCGAACACTGAAGCTTTCTTT. This gives the protein CASSQTGSSNTEAFF.

This rearrangement joins TRBV7-9 to TRBJ1-2; 9 positions agree with TRBD1. V trimming: 1 base; J trimming: 4 bases; junction bases outside the gene matches: 4. The CDR3 runs 15 residues. Germline V gene data show CDR1 as SEHNR and CDR2 as FQNEAQ (reference sequence). The CDR3 DNA sequence: TGTGCCAGCAGCTTAGGGGACAGGGAGTTCTATGGCTACACCTTC. This codes for CASSLGDREFYGYTF.

The gene calls are TRBV27 and TRBJ2-2; D uncertain. Germline-derived CDR1 and CDR2 are MNHEY and SMNVEV (reference sequence). Trimming shortened V by 4 bases and J by 5 bases, and 8 bases separated the two germline ends. There are 13 residues in the CDR3. The CDR3 nucleotides read TGTGCCAGCAGTTACTCCTGGACCGGGGAGCTGTTTTTT. Translation: CASSYSWTGELFF.

This chain links TRBV27 with TRBJ2-3; weak D call: TRBD2 (5 bases). The germline V gene has CDR1 MNHEY and CDR2 SMNVEV (reference sequence). The CDR3 totals 14 residues. V lost 7 bases and J lost 1, with 12 bases in between. DNA of the CDR3: TGTGCCAGCATCCCCCGGGGTGGCACAGATACGCAGTATTTT. This gives the protein CASIPRGGTDTQYF.

V and J are TRBV10-3 and TRBJ2-5; 12 bases agree with TRBD2. V trimming: 9 bases; J trimming: 5 bases; junction bases outside the gene matches: 1. CDR1 and CDR2 (germline): ENHRY, SYGVKD. The CDR3 spans 12 residues. The CDR3 spells CAIGTSGETQYF. CDR3 coding DNA: TGTGCCATAGGGACTAGCGGGGAGACCCAGTACTTC.

This clone was counted a few times. This chain joins TRBV20-1 and TRBJ2-7, with TRBD2 as a possible D gene (5 bases). The CDR3 contains 11 residues. Per the germline V gene, CDR1 is DFQATT and CDR2 is SNEGSKA (reference sequence). Between the trimmed V and J ends, which lost 4 bases and 4 bases, there was a span of 8 bases. CDR3: CSATSGYEQYF. CDR3 bases: TGCAGTGCTACATCGGGGTACGAGCAGTACTTC.

This clone was seen more than once but under ten times. The V gene is TRBV25-1, the J gene TRBJ2-1, with D hard to call. The CDR3 runs 14 residues. The V end was cut by 0 bases, the J end by 7 bases, with 10 bases between. Germline assignment: CDR1 MGHDK and CDR2 SYGVNS. CDR3 residues: CASSEYLAVNEQFF. In DNA form, the CDR3 reads TGTGCCAGCAGTGAATATTTAGCTGTTAATGAGCAGTTCTTC.

This chain connects TRBV11-2 to TRBJ2-3; a possible D gene is TRBD2 (5 bases). This CDR3 region has 13 residues. The germline CDR1 and CDR2 sequences are SGHAT and FQNNGV. Trimming pared 8 bases from V and 2 bases from J, leaving 11 bases between. CDR3 bases: TGTGCCAGCCTCACGAGGGTCACAGATACGCAGTATTTT. Amino acid sequence: CASLTRVTDTQYF.

This clone was recorded only once. The genes are TRBV10-3 and TRBJ1-1; 10 nucleotides line up with TRBD1. The germline CDR1 and CDR2 sequences are ENHRY and SYGVKD. The CDR3 has 13 amino acids. J gave up 5 bases and V 8 bases, and 5 bases lay outside the gene matches. Here the CDR3 DNA reads TGTGCCATCGGGACAGGGGAAGAGACTGAAGCTTTCTTT. This sequence encodes CAIGTGEETEAFF.

This clone was seen more than once but under ten times. The rearrangement joins TRBV29-1 to TRBJ2-5, with D maybe TRBD1 (6 bases). Trimming stripped 7 bases from V and 2 bases from J, with 8 bases between. The CDR3 consists of 11 residues. Germline CDR1 SQVTM, CDR2 ANQGSEA. The CDR3 DNA sequence: TGCAGCGCTGGACAGCAAGAGACCCAGTACTTC. Its translation is CSAGQQETQYF.

The CDR3 DNA sequence: TGCGCCAGCAGCTTGGCCGAGGATATGGGCTACACCTTC. This sequence encodes CASSLAEDMGYTF. This chain uses TRBV5-1 with TRBJ1-2; D is ambiguous. Germline loops: CDR1 SGHRS, CDR2 YFSETQ. V was pared by 0 bases and J by 8 bases, with 11 bases between. The CDR3 sequence is 13 residues long.